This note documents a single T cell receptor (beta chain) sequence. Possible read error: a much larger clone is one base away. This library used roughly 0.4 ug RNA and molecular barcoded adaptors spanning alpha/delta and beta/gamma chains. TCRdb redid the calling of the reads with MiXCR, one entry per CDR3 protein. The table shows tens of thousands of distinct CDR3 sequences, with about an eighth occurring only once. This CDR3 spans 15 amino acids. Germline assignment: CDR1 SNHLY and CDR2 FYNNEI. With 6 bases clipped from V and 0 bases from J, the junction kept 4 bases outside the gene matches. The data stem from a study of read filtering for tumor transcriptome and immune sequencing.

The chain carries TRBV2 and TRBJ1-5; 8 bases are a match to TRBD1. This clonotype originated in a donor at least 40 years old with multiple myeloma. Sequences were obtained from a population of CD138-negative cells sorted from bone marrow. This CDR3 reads CASRATGDSNQPQHF. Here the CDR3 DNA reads TGTGCCAGCAGGGCGACAGGGGATAGCAATCAGCCCCAGCATTTT.